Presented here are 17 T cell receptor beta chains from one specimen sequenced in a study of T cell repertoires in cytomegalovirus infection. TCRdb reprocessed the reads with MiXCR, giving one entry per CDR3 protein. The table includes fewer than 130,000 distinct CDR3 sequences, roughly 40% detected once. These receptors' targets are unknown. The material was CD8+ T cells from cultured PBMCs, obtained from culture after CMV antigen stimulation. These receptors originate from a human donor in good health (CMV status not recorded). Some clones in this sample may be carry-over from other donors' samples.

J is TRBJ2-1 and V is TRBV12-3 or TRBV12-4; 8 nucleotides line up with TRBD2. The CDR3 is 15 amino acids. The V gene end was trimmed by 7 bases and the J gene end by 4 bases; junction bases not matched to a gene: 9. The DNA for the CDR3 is TGTGCCAGCACCTCCCCCGGGGGGGCTTACAATGAGCAGTTCTTC. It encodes CASTSPGGAYNEQFF.

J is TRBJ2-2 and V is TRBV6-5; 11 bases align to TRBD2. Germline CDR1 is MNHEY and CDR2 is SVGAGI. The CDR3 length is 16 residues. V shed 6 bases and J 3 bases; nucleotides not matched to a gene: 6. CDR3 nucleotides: TGTGCCAGCAGATTTCTAGCGGGGGGCCACACCGGGGAGCTGTTTTTT. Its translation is CASRFLAGGHTGELFF.

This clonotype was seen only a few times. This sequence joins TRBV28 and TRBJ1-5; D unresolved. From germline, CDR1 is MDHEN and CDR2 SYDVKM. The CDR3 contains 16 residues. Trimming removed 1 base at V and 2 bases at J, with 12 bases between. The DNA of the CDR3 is TGTGCCAGCAGTTTATCCCCTCCGGGCGGCAATCAGCCCCAGCATTTT. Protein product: CASSLSPPGGNQPQHF.

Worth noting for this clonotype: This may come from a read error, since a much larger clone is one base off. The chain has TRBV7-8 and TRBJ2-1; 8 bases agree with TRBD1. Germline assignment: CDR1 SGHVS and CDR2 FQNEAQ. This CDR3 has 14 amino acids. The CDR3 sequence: CVSSAGQEYNEQFF. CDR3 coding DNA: TGTGTCAGCAGCGCGGGACAGGAGTACAATGAGCAGTTCTTC.

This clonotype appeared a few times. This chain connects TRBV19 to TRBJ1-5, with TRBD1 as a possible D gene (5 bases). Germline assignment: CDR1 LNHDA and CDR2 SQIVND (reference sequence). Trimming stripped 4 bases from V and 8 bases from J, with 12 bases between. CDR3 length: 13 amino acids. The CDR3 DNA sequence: TGTGCCAGTAGTACAGGGATTGTAGAGCCCCAGCATTTT. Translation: CASSTGIVEPQHF.

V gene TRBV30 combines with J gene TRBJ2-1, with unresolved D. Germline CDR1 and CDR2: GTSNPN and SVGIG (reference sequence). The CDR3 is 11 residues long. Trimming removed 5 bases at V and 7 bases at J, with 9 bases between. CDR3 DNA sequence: TGTGCCTGGCACTATGGGAATGAGCAGTTCTTC. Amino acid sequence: CAWHYGNEQFF.

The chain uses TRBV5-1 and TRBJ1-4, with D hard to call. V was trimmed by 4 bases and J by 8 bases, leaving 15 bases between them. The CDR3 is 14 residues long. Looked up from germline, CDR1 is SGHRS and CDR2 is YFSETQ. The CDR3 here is CASSPILRKEKLFF. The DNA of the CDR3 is TGCGCCAGCAGCCCGATCCTAAGGAAGGAAAAACTGTTTTTT.

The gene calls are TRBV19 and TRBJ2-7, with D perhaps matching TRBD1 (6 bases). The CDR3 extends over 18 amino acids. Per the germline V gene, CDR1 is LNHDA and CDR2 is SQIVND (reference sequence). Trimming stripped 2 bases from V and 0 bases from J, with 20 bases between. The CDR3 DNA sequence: TGTGCCAGTAGTATATTCGCGCTGGGGCAGGGGAACTCCTACGAGCAGTACTTC. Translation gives CASSIFALGQGNSYEQYF.

In nucleotides, the CDR3 is TGCAGCGTGCCCGGACAGGGGATGAACACTGAAGCTTTCTTT. Protein product: CSVPGQGMNTEAFF. The genes are TRBV29-1 and TRBJ1-1, with TRBD1 identical over 9 bases. V trimming: 6 bases; J trimming: 0 bases; junction bases outside the gene matches: 5. This CDR3 is built from 14 residues. CDR1 and CDR2 (germline): SQVTM, ANQGSEA.

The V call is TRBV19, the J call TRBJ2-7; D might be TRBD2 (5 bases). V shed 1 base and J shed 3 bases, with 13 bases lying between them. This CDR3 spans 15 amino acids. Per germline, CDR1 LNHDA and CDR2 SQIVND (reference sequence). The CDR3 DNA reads TGTGCCAGTAGTATAGCAACCCTAGGAGGCTACGAGCAGTACTTC. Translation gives CASSIATLGGYEQYF.

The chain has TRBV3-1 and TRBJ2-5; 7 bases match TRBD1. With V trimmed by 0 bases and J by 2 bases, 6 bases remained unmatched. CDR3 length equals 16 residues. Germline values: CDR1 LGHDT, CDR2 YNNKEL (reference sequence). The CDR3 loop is CASSQDPGQTQETQYF. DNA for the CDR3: TGTGCCAGCAGCCAAGATCCGGGACAGACACAAGAGACCCAGTACTTC.

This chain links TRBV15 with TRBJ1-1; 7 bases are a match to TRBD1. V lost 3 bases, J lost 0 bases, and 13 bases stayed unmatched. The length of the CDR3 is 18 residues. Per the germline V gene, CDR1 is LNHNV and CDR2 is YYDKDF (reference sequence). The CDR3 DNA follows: TGTGCCACCAGCAGGGACACTCGGGACAGCCTTCTGAACACTGAAGCTTTCTTT. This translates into CATSRDTRDSLLNTEAFF. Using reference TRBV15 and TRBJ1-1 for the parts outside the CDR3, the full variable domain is DAMVIQNPRYQVTQFGKPVTLSCSQTLNHNVMYWYQQKSSQAPKLLFHYYDKDFNNEADTPDNFQSRRPNTSFCFLDIRSPGLGDTAMYLCATSRDTRDSLLNTEAFFGQGTRLTVV.

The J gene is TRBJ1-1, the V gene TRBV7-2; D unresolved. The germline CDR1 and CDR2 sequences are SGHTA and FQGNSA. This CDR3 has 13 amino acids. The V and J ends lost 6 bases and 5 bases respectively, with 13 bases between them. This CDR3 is CASSYVWDTEAFF. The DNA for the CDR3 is TGTGCCAGCAGTTATGTCTGGGATACTGAAGCTTTCTTT.

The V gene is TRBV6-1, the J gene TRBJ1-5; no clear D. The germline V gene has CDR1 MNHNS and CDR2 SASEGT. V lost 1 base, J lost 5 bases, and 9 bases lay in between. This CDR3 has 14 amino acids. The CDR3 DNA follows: TGTGCCAGCAGTGAAGAGGATTTTGATCAGCCCCAGCATTTT. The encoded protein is CASSEEDFDQPQHF.

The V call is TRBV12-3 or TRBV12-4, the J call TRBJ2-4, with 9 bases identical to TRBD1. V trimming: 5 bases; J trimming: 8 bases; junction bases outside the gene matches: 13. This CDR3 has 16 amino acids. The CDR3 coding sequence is TGTGCCAGCAGTACCTTAGGACAGGGGATGGCGGACATTCAGTACTTC. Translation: CASSTLGQGMADIQYF.

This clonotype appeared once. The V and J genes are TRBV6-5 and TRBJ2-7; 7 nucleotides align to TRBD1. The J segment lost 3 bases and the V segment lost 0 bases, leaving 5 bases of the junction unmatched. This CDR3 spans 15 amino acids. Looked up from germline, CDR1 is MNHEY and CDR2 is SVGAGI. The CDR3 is CASSYSSGTDYEQYF. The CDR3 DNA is TGTGCCAGCAGTTACTCGTCCGGGACAGACTACGAGCAGTACTTC.

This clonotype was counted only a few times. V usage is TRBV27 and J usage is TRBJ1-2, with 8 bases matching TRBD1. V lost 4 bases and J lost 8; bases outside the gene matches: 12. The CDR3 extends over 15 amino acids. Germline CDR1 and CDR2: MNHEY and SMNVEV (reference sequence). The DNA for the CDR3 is TGTGCCAGCAGTTCCGGACAGGGACGGGTAGGAGGCTACACCTTC. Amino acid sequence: CASSSGQGRVGGYTF.